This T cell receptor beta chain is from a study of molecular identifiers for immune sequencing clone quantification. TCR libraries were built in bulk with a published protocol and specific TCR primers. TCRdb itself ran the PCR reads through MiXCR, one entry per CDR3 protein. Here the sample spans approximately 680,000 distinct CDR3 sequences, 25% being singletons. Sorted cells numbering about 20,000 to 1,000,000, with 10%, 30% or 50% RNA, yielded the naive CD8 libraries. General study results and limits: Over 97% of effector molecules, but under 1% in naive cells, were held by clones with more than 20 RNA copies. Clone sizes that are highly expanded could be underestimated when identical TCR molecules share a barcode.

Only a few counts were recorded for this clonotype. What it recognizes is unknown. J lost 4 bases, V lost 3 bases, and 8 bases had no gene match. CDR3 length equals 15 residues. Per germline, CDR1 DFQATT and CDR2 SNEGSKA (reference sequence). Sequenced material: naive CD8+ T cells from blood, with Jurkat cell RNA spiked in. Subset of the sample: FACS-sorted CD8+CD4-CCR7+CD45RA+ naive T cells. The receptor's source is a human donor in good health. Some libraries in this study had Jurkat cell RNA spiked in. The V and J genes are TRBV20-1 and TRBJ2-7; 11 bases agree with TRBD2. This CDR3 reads CSASSLAGGRYEQYF. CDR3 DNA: TGCAGTGCTAGCTCTTTAGCGGGAGGGAGATACGAGCAGTACTTC.